The entry below gives a single TCR beta chain sequence along with its context. Its antigen is not known. The data derive from a study of T cell responses to AZD1222 COVID-19 vaccine. Study background: Investigators merged groups given second doses at roughly 4 or roughly 12 weeks.

J was trimmed by 5 bases and V by 4 bases; bases with no gene match: 10. Germline V gene lookup returns CDR1 SGHDT and CDR2 YYEEEE. The CDR3 is 15 residues long. Study-wide results and caveats: Spike-specific TCR breadth and depth rose after two AZD1222 doses.

The table came from immunoSEQ multiplex PCR; TCRdb's copy has only in-frame clones and leaves some out. This sample has 120,000 or so clones, with 81% found just once. The sequenced sample was peripheral blood, obtained on day 0 of AZD1222 vaccination. This rearrangement joins TRBV5-6 to TRBJ1-2; TRBD1 agrees at 8 bases. The origin of this receptor is an adult in good health. The CDR3 nucleotides read TGTGCCAGCAGCAGGACAGGGTCGGTGCTATATGGCTACACCTTC. Translating gives CASSRTGSVLYGYTF.